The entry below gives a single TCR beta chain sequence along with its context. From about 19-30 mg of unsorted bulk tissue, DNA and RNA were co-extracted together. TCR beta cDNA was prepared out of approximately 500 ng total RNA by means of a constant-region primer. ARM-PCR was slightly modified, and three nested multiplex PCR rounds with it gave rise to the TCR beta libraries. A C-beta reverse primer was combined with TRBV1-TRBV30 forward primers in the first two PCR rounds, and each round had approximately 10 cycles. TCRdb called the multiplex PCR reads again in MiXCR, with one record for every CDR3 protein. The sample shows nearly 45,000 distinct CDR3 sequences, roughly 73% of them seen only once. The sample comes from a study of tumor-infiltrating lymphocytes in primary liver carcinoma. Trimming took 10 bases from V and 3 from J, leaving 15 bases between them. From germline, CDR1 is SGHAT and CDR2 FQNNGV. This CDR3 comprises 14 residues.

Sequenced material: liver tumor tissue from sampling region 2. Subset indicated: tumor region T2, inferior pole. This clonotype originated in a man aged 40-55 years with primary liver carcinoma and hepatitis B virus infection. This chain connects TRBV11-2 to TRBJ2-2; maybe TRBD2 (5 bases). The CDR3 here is CAIITDSDTGELFF. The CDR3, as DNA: TGTGCCATCATCACGGACTCGGACACCGGGGAGCTGTTTTTT.